The sequence of this TCR beta chain was determined in a study of T cell changes during pregnancy in multiple sclerosis. This CDR3 has 13 amino acids. The germline gives CDR1 ENHRY, CDR2 SYGVKD. The V end lost 0 bases, the J end lost 6 bases, and 8 bases lay between the germline ends. Measured with immunoSEQ multiplex PCR; TCRdb has only the in-frame clones, and not every one. The repertoire holds 65,000 to 75,000 clones, with about 90% as singletons. The chain couples TRBV10-3 to TRBJ1-1; D not resolved. This clonotype was sampled from a female donor in good health, enrolled as a control in a pregnancy study. Specimen: peripheral blood, collected in the third trimester of pregnancy. The CDR3 is CAISESISSEAFF. CDR3 DNA sequence: TGTGCCATCAGTGAGTCGATTAGCTCTGAAGCTTTCTTT.